The clone carrying this T cell receptor (beta chain) appeared a few times. Time point: healthy volunteer bleed at 2 weeks. Extraction of total RNA was performed on unfractionated whole blood. These data come from a study of human T cells and chemical hapten exposure. V lost 0 bases, J lost 2 bases, and 9 bases lay in between. The V gene's germline CDR1 is SGDLS and CDR2 YYNGEE. This CDR3 has 14 residues. The library attached unique molecular identifiers to individual cDNA molecules. Each CDR3 protein gets one entry after TCRdb re-called the RACE reads with MiXCR. The table shows 28,000 or so distinct CDR3 sequences, with about 7.7% occurring only once.

V gene TRBV9 combines with J gene TRBJ2-7, with D unresolved. The source material was whole blood. The receptor was derived from a human donor in good health. Some clones in this sample may be carry-over from other donors' samples. In DNA, the CDR3 is TGTGCCAGCAGCGTAGCTGCGGCTACCTACGAGCAGTACTTC. This translates into CASSVAAATYEQYF.